This TCR beta chain stems from a study of blood T cell repertoires in COVID-19. Study-wide background: Samples came from the United States, Italy and Spain, spanning acute and convalescent COVID-19. Sources were T cells, B-cell-depleted T cells, or PBMCs; the material itself was cDNA or gDNA.

Methods used by the authors: Estimation of nucleated cell counts was performed using reference gene primer amplification. Assay: immunoSEQ multiplex PCR; the TCRdb copy retains only in-frame clones and omits some. That table supplies the V and J calls and clone size; D and trimming were determined from the DNA. The sample records about 150,000 clones, around 83% being singletons. This CDR3 region has 15 residues. The germline gives CDR1 DFQATT, CDR2 SNEGSKA (reference sequence). V lost 3 bases, J lost 6 bases, and 18 bases lay in between. This clone showed up just once. The material sequenced was peripheral blood. The TCR originated in a woman aged 60-70 years with acute or convalescent COVID-19. This chain uses TRBV20-1 with TRBJ1-3, with D possibly TRBD1 on 6 matching bases. The CDR3 sequence is CSASPSDRPQNTIYF. CDR3 in DNA: TGCAGTGCTAGTCCCAGTGACAGGCCACAAAACACCATATATTTT.